This TCR beta chain is drawn from a study of response to subunit inactivated influenza vaccine. The sample holds many counts of this clonotype. Trimming pared 3 bases from V and 0 bases from J, leaving 9 bases between. CDR3 length: 14 amino acids. TCRdb re-called the RT-PCR reads with MiXCR, one entry per CDR3 protein. The sample yields about 800,000 distinct CDR3 sequences, about 20% seen once. This receptor was identified in a man aged 50 to 59 who received an inactivated influenza vaccine. The chain uses TRBV12-3 or TRBV12-4 and TRBJ2-7; the D gene is possibly TRBD2 (6 bases). This material consisted of PBMCs from blood, taken around 5 days after vaccination. CDR3 residues: CASSFSGSSYEQYF. The CDR3 DNA sequence: TGTGCCAGCAGTTTTAGCGGTTCCTCCTACGAGCAGTACTTC.